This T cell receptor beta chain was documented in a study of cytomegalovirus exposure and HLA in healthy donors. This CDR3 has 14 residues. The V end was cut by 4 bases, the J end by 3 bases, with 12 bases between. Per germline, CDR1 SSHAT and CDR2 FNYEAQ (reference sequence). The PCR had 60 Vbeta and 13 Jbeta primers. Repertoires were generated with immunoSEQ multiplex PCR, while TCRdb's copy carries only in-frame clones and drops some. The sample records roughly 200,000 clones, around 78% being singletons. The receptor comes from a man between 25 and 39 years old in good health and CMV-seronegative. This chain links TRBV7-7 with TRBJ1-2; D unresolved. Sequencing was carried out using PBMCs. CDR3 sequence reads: CASSSGPSYYGYTF. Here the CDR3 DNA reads TGTGCCAGCAGCTCAGGCCCATCGTACTATGGCTACACCTTC.